The 24 T cell receptor beta chains listed next were all sequenced from one sample in a study of blood T cell repertoires in COVID-19. This table comes from immunoSEQ multiplex PCR, and its TCRdb copy is limited to in-frame clones, with some not included. The sample lists over 200,000 clones, around 80% occurring once. What was sequenced was peripheral blood. The source is a woman of 80 years or more with active or convalescent COVID-19.

This chain uses TRBV7-2 with TRBJ1-2, with TRBD1 identical over 12 bases. Losses at the gene ends were 4 bases for V and 8 bases for J; bases not matched to a gene: 8. The CDR3 contains 15 residues. CDR1 and CDR2 from the germline V gene are SGHTA and FQGNSA. The CDR3 loop is CASSSGTGGARGYTF. The CDR3 nucleotides are TGTGCCAGCAGCTCCGGGACAGGGGGCGCGAGAGGCTACACCTTC.

The rearrangement links TRBV6-1 to TRBJ1-1; 9 positions agree with TRBD1. There are 14 residues in the CDR3. Germline V CDR1 and CDR2: MNHNS, SASEGT. The junction had 4 bases not matched to a gene; V was cut back by 2 bases and J by 6 bases. In nucleotides, the CDR3 is TGTGCCAGCAGTGAACGTGGACAGGGGTCTGAAGCTTTCTTT. It yields the protein CASSERGQGSEAFF.

This CDR3 reads CASRGLAGVYNEQFF. In DNA, the CDR3 is TGTGCCAGTAGAGGACTAGCGGGAGTCTACAATGAGCAGTTCTTC. The chain employs TRBV19 and TRBJ2-1; 13 nucleotides agree with TRBD2. This CDR3 region has 15 residues. The V gene's germline CDR1 is LNHDA and CDR2 SQIVND (reference sequence). The V gene end was trimmed by 6 bases and the J gene end by 3 bases; junction bases not matched to a gene: 2.

The V and J genes are TRBV6-6 and TRBJ1-1, with TRBD1 as a possible D gene (6 bases). The CDR3 spans 16 residues. With 6 bases removed from V and 3 bases from J, the gap between germline ends came to 20 bases. Germline V gives CDR1 MNHNY, CDR2 SVGAGI (reference sequence). The CDR3 DNA reads as TGTGCCAGCAGACAACAGGGCATAAAGGGGTACACTGAAGCTTTCTTT. It translates to CASRQQGIKGYTEAFF.

V is TRBV4-2 and J is TRBJ2-5; TRBD1 is a possible D gene (6 bases). The V and J ends lost 1 base and 5 bases respectively, with 14 bases between them. Germline CDR1 is LGHNA and CDR2 is YNFKEQ. This CDR3 spans 15 amino acids. CDR3 sequence: CASSQGQASGETQYF. CDR3 in DNA: TGTGCCAGCAGCCAAGGACAGGCGTCCGGGGAGACCCAGTACTTC.

This clone was seen once. The chain couples TRBV7-2 to TRBJ2-2; D may be TRBD1 (6 bases). There are 15 residues in the CDR3. Germline values: CDR1 SGHTA, CDR2 FQGNSA. Trimming removed 3 bases at V and 8 bases at J, with 16 bases between. The CDR3 DNA follows: TGTGCCAGCAGCTTGAATGCAGGGGCCGAAGGGGAGCTGTTTTTT. Translation: CASSLNAGAEGELFF.

V usage is TRBV6-2 or TRBV6-3 and J usage is TRBJ1-2; 9 bases are shared with TRBD1. The CDR3 totals 15 residues. Unmatched junction bases numbered 10, after V lost 5 bases and J lost 6 bases. Germline V gene data show CDR1 as MNHEY and CDR2 as SVGEGT. CDR3 loop: CASSLPGGQGHGYTF. The CDR3 nucleotides are TGTGCCAGCAGTCTCCCTGGGGGACAGGGTCATGGCTACACCTTC.

The chain joins TRBV4-1 to TRBJ2-1; 11 bases match TRBD2. CDR1 and CDR2 from the germline V gene are MGHRA and YSYEKL. V trimming: 3 bases; J trimming: 9 bases; junction bases outside the gene matches: 13. The CDR3 runs to 17 residues. This chain's CDR3 is CASSHPMAGTSGSEQFF. DNA for the CDR3: TGCGCCAGCAGCCACCCCATGGCCGGGACTAGCGGTAGTGAGCAGTTCTTC.

This chain uses TRBV19 with TRBJ1-6, with 11 bases lining up with TRBD1. Losses at the gene ends were 5 bases for V and 7 bases for J; bases not matched to a gene: 13. The CDR3 has 18 residues. CDR1 is LNHDA, CDR2 SQIVND, per germline (reference sequence). Here the CDR3 DNA reads TGTGCCAGTAGTCCAAGGACAGGGGGCACCCCACGGAATTCACCCCTCCACTTT. This sequence encodes CASSPRTGGTPRNSPLHF.

The chain couples TRBV7-3 to TRBJ2-1; the match to TRBD2 covers 8 bases. This CDR3 comprises 15 residues. V trimming: 3 bases; J trimming: 3 bases; junction bases outside the gene matches: 4. Per the germline V gene, CDR1 is SGHTA and CDR2 is FQGTGA. The CDR3 reads CASSLSAGGYNEQFF. The CDR3 bases are TGTGCCAGCAGCTTGAGTGCGGGAGGCTACAATGAGCAGTTCTTC. The full variable domain, with the rest looked up from reference TRBV7-3 and TRBJ2-1, is GAGVSQTPSNKVTEKGKYVELRCDPISGHTALYWYRQSLGQGPEFLIYFQGTGAADDSGLPNDRFFAVRPEGSVSTLKIQRTERGDSAVYLCASSLSAGGYNEQFFGPGTRLTVL.

The chain recombines TRBV9 with TRBJ2-1, with 10 bases aligning to TRBD2. This CDR3 comprises 18 residues. Germline V lookup: CDR1 SGDLS, CDR2 YYNGEE. V was clipped by 1 base and J by 7 bases; unmatched bases: 14. CDR3 DNA sequence: TGTGCCAGCAGCGTAAGCCTTGGAGCGGGGGGGCGAATAAATGAGCAGTTCTTC. This encodes CASSVSLGAGGRINEQFF.

The V and J genes are TRBV9 and TRBJ1-5; the D gene is possibly TRBD1 (5 bases). The CDR3 is made up of 14 amino acids. CDR1 and CDR2 (germline): SGDLS, YYNGEE. The germline V and J ends were trimmed by 2 bases and 3 bases, with 9 bases remaining between them. The CDR3 reads CASSVRGDNQPQHF. CDR3 DNA: TGTGCCAGCAGCGTCCGGGGGGACAATCAGCCCCAGCATTTT. Based on the CDR3 plus reference TRBV9 and TRBJ1-5, the full variable domain is DSGVTQTPKHLITATGQRVTLRCSPRSGDLSVYWYQQSLDQGLQFLIQYYNGEERAKGNILERFSAQQFPDLHSELNLSSLELGDSALYFCASSVRGDNQPQHFGDGTRLSIL.

The chain joins TRBV6-6 to TRBJ1-1; 12 bases are shared with TRBD1. This CDR3 comprises 15 residues. V shed 2 bases and J 3 bases; nucleotides not matched to a gene: 1. CDR1 is MNHNY and CDR2 is SVGAGI in the germline V gene (reference sequence). The CDR3 DNA is TGTGCCAGCAGTTACGGGACAGGGGGCCACACTGAAGCTTTCTTT. This encodes CASSYGTGGHTEAFF.

The gene calls are TRBV6-2 or TRBV6-3 and TRBJ2-2; a weak D match, TRBD2 (5 bases). Germline values: CDR1 MNHEY, CDR2 SVGEGT. The CDR3 consists of 16 residues. Trimming took 0 bases from V and 4 from J, leaving 12 bases between them. CDR3 in amino acids: CASSYSRGRGTGELFF. CDR3 nucleotide sequence: TGTGCCAGCAGTTACTCTCGGGGTCGTGGCACCGGGGAGCTGTTTTTT.

The chain joins TRBV5-8 to TRBJ1-4; 9 nucleotides line up with TRBD1. V was pared by 4 bases and J by 6 bases, with 10 bases of the junction left unmatched. Per the germline V gene, CDR1 is SGHTS and CDR2 is YDEGEE. The CDR3 loop spans 16 amino acids. The DNA of the CDR3 is TGTGCCAGCAGCGCAGGGACAGGGAATTGGGATGAAAAACTGTTTTTT. It yields the protein CASSAGTGNWDEKLFF.

The rearrangement uses TRBV4-3 and TRBJ1-2; TRBD1 matches 9 bases. V was clipped by 1 base and J by 7 bases; unmatched bases: 10. CDR3 size: 16 residues. The germline CDR1 and CDR2 sequences are LGHNA and YSLEER. The CDR3, as DNA: TGCGCCAGCAGCCAAGCATTTGGGACAGGGATCTCTGGCTACACCTTC. Translation: CASSQAFGTGISGYTF.

The V gene is TRBV18, the J gene TRBJ1-4; the D gene is possibly TRBD1 (5 bases). V was clipped by 6 bases and J by 6 bases, with 14 bases between them. The CDR3 extends over 14 amino acids. Germline V gene sequence: CDR1 KGHSH, CDR2 LQKENI. The CDR3 is CASSPDRGDEKLFF. The CDR3 DNA sequence: TGTGCCAGCTCCCCAGACAGAGGTGATGAAAAACTGTTTTTT.

This chain joins TRBV5-1 and TRBJ2-4; 10 positions agree with TRBD2. The ends lost 6 bases at V and 12 bases at J; junction bases unmatched: 12. Germline V gene data show CDR1 as SGHRS and CDR2 as YFSETQ. CDR3 size: 14 residues. CDR3 nucleotide sequence: TGCGCCAGCACCGATCCGAGAAGCGGGAGGGCTCAGTACTTC. Amino acids: CASTDPRSGRAQYF. Full variable domain (rest looked up from reference TRBV5-1 and TRBJ2-4): KAGVTQTPRYLIKTRGQQVTLSCSPISGHRSVSWYQQTPGQGLQFLFEYFSETQRNKGNFPGRFSGRQFSNSRSEMNVSTLELGDSALYLCASTDPRSGRAQYFGAGTRLSVL.

The chain joins TRBV7-3 to TRBJ2-1; 8 bases fit TRBD1. Germline CDR1 is SGHTA and CDR2 is FQGTGA. The V gene end was trimmed by 2 bases and the J gene end by 9 bases; junction bases not matched to a gene: 9. The CDR3 consists of 15 residues. CDR3 amino acids: CASSLEGTGAREQFF. In DNA, the CDR3 is TGTGCCAGCAGCTTAGAGGGGACAGGCGCGCGTGAGCAGTTCTTC.

This chain links TRBV7-9 with TRBJ1-6; 7 positions agree with TRBD1. CDR3 length: 14 amino acids. CDR1 is SEHNR and CDR2 is FQNEAQ in the germline V gene (reference sequence). The V segment lost 5 bases and the J segment 14 bases; nucleotides outside the gene matches: 12. The CDR3 is CASSATSGQPTLHF. In DNA, the CDR3 is TGTGCCAGCAGCGCTACATCGGGACAGCCAACCCTCCACTTT. Drawing the rest from reference TRBV7-9 and TRBJ1-6, the complete variable domain is DTGVSQNPRHKITKRGQNVTFRCDPISEHNRLYWYRQTLGQGPEFLTYFQNEAQLEKSRLLSDRFSAERPKGSFSTLEIQRTEQGDSAMYLCASSATSGQPTLHFGNGTRLTVT.

In its sample, this clone was seen a few times. The sample contains more than one DNA sequence encoding this CDR3. The J gene is TRBJ2-1, the V gene TRBV19; no clear D gene. Germline-derived CDR1 and CDR2 are LNHDA and SQIVND (reference sequence). The CDR3 spans 12 residues. V was pared by 4 bases and J by 7 bases, with 8 bases between. The CDR3 region is CASSNFGNEQFF. Written as DNA, the CDR3 is TGTGCCAGTAGTAATTTCGGGAATGAGCAGTTCTTC.

The genes are TRBV15 and TRBJ1-2; the D gene is possibly TRBD1 (6 bases). The CDR3 runs to 15 residues. V lost 0 bases, J lost 4 bases, and 12 bases lay in between. Germline V gene sequence: CDR1 LNHNV, CDR2 YYDKDF (reference sequence). Here the CDR3 reads CATSRDHQGSYGYTF. DNA for the CDR3: TGTGCCACCAGCAGAGATCATCAGGGGAGCTATGGCTACACCTTC.

This chain connects TRBV12-3 or TRBV12-4 to TRBJ2-3; D is unclear. The V gene lost 6 bases and the J gene lost 4 bases, with 11 bases spanning the gap. This CDR3 is built from 13 residues. CDR3 bases: TGTGCCAGCAGCTTTCATACTGCAGATACGCAGTATTTT. This translates into CASSFHTADTQYF.

The chain recombines TRBV2 with TRBJ2-3, with a tentative D call TRBD1 (6 bases). Germline V gene lookup returns CDR1 SNHLY and CDR2 FYNNEI. V was trimmed by 4 bases and J by 7 bases, leaving 18 bases between them. The CDR3 sequence is 15 residues long. The DNA for the CDR3 is TGTGCCAGCAGTGTCCGGGGCAGGGGAACGAATACGCAGTATTTT. This encodes CASSVRGRGTNTQYF.